The T cell receptor (beta chain) under discussion was sequenced for a study of blood T cells in healthy people across ages. Across the whole study: About one barcoded TCR beta cDNA was captured per two T cells. Whole-study results and caveats: Unsorted PBMC input precluded a conclusive naive versus antigen-experienced comparison.

This clonotype was counted at least ten times. Antigen specificity is unknown. Next came a second PCR, run for about 6 to 12 cycles, which used a sample-barcoded 5' primer along with a J-beta primer mix. MiXCR was run by TCRdb on the 5' RACE reads, yielding one entry per CDR3 protein. The table lists approximately 490,000 distinct CDR3 sequences, less than 25% of them singletons. Trimming removed 4 bases from V and 2 bases from J; junction bases left unmatched: 5. From germline, CDR1 is SEHNR and CDR2 FQNEAQ (reference sequence). There are 14 residues in the CDR3. Caucasian individuals from Russia who were healthy and aged 6 to 90 acted as donors. These data are also associated with another study on T cells of mothers and their children. From that second work: Sequencing revealed no T cell clones that were persistent and microchimeric.

The TCR comes from a boy aged 5-17 years in good health. The chain has TRBV7-9 and TRBJ2-7, with 7 nucleotides matching TRBD1. The sequenced sample was blood. The CDR3 nucleotides are TGTGCCAGCAGCTCCGACAGGGCTGCCTACGAGCAGTACTTC. Protein: CASSSDRAAYEQYF. The whole variable domain, filled in from reference TRBV7-9 and TRBJ2-7, reads DTGVSQNPRHKITKRGQNVTFRCDPISEHNRLYWYRQTLGQGPEFLTYFQNEAQLEKSRLLSDRFSAERPKGSFSTLEIQRTEQGDSAMYLCASSSDRAAYEQYFGPGTRLTVT.